The 18 T cell receptor beta chains in this list originate from one sample, sequenced in a study of OX40 agonist ivuxolimab in advanced cancers. This table comes from immunoSEQ multiplex PCR, and its TCRdb copy is limited to in-frame clones, with some not included. The sample has tens of thousands of clones; roughly 83% are singletons. The sequenced sample was CD4+ or CD8+ T cells sorted from blood, obtained in a trial of the OX40 agonist ivuxolimab. The receptor set was obtained from an adult with an advanced solid tumor such as melanoma, head and neck, liver or kidney cancer.

The V gene is TRBV11-2, the J gene TRBJ1-2; D is perhaps TRBD1 (5 bases). This CDR3 has 15 residues. The germline V gene has CDR1 SGHAT and CDR2 FQNNGV. V was cut by 4 bases and J by 2 bases, with 14 bases left in between. CDR3 nucleotides: TGTGCCAGCAGCTCAGGGAGGAGAAGCAACTATGGCTACACCTTC. Residues: CASSSGRRSNYGYTF. Looking up the rest from reference TRBV11-2 and TRBJ1-2 gives the full variable domain: EAGVAQSPRYKIIEKRQSVAFWCNPISGHATLYWYQQILGQGPKLLIQFQNNGVVDDSQLPKDRFSAERLKGVDSTLKIQPAKLEDSAVYLCASSSGRRSNYGYTFGSGTRLTVV.

The genes are TRBV7-9 and TRBJ1-5, with D possibly TRBD1 on 5 matching bases. CDR3 length: 15 residues. CDR1 and CDR2 from the germline V gene are SEHNR and FQNEAQ (reference sequence). Trimming removed 1 base at V and 3 bases at J, with 10 bases between. CDR3 sequence reads: CASSLESGPNQPQHF. The DNA of the CDR3 is TGTGCCAGCAGCTTAGAGTCAGGGCCCAATCAGCCCCAGCATTTT.

The chain joins TRBV9 to TRBJ2-2; D possibly corresponds to TRBD1 (6 bases). Germline assignment: CDR1 SGDLS and CDR2 YYNGEE. V lost 3 bases, J lost 0 bases, and 9 bases lay in between. CDR3 size: 15 residues. The CDR3 region has the DNA TGTGCCAGCAGCGCCGGGACAACGAACACCGGGGAGCTGTTTTTT. Its protein product is CASSAGTTNTGELFF.

The gene calls are TRBV2 and TRBJ1-3; TRBD1 matches at 7 bases. Trimming cost V 7 bases and J 4 bases; bases outside gene matches: 7. The germline CDR1 and CDR2 sequences are SNHLY and FYNNEI. The CDR3 covers 14 residues. The CDR3 region has the DNA TGTGCCAGCAAACTGACAGGGATCGGAAACACCATATATTTT. Its protein product is CASKLTGIGNTIYF.

The V gene is TRBV7-2, the J gene TRBJ1-1; no reliable D call. The V and J ends lost 1 base and 10 bases respectively, with 10 bases between them. Per germline, CDR1 SGHTA and CDR2 FQGNSA. This CDR3 has 12 amino acids. The DNA for the CDR3 is TGTGCCAGCAGCTTAGATTGGGTGAGAGCTTTCTTT. Translated: CASSLDWVRAFF. Complete variable domain (other parts from reference TRBV7-2 and TRBJ1-1): GAGVSQSPSNKVTEKGKDVELRCDPISGHTALYWYRQSLGQGLEFLIYFQGNSAPDKSGLPSDRFSAERTGGSVSTLTIQRTQQEDSAVYLCASSLDWVRAFFGQGTRLTVV.

The V gene is TRBV5-1, the J gene TRBJ2-3; 8 nucleotides align to TRBD1. This CDR3 region has 17 residues. V shed 1 base, J shed 2 bases, and the junction held 9 bases outside the gene matches. CDR1 is SGHRS, CDR2 YFSETQ, per germline. The CDR3 DNA reads as TGCGCCAGCAGCTTGTTGTCCGGACAGGGTTTCACAGATACGCAGTATTTT. The encoded protein is CASSLLSGQGFTDTQYF. The variable domain in full, completed from reference TRBV5-1 and TRBJ2-3, reads KAGVTQTPRYLIKTRGQQVTLSCSPISGHRSVSWYQQTPGQGLQFLFEYFSETQRNKGNFPGRFSGRQFSNSRSEMNVSTLELGDSALYLCASSLLSGQGFTDTQYFGPGTRLTVL.

The chain uses TRBV6-5 and TRBJ1-6; tentatively, D is TRBD1 (5 bases). The germline V and J ends were trimmed by 0 bases and 7 bases, with 10 bases remaining between them. This CDR3 has 15 residues. Germline loops: CDR1 MNHEY, CDR2 SVGAGI. The DNA of the CDR3 is TGTGCCAGCAGTTACTCGGTCCGACAGAATTCACCCCTCCACTTT. This translates into CASSYSVRQNSPLHF.

This chain joins TRBV9 and TRBJ2-3; TRBD2 aligns across 9 bases. The germline CDR1 and CDR2 sequences are SGDLS and YYNGEE. With V trimmed by 3 bases and J by 8 bases, 10 bases remained unmatched. The CDR3 totals 15 residues. The CDR3 DNA reads as TGTGCCAGCAGCGAATTAGCGGGGGCTCATGGTACGCAGTATTTT. Its protein is CASSELAGAHGTQYF.

The rearrangement links TRBV10-3 to TRBJ2-6, with 7 bases identical to TRBD1. This CDR3 is 18 amino acids long. The germline gives CDR1 ENHRY, CDR2 SYGVKD. The ends lost 2 bases at V and 0 bases at J; junction bases unmatched: 7. CDR3 bases: TGTGCCATCAGTGAGGAGGGACAGACTCTCTCTGGGGCCAACGTCCTGACTTTC. Translation: CAISEEGQTLSGANVLTF.

The chain couples TRBV6-4 to TRBJ1-2; no reliable D call. In germline, CDR1 is MRHNA, CDR2 SNTAGT. Trimming cost V 3 bases and J 5 bases, with 16 bases left between them. The CDR3 is 15 amino acids. The DNA for the CDR3 is TGTGCCAGCAGTGAGACGGGCGACACCACGTATGGCTACACCTTC. Translated, it gives CASSETGDTTYGYTF.

This clone has just a few counts. The V gene is TRBV7-9, the J gene TRBJ2-5; D remains unclear. Germline V gives CDR1 SEHNR, CDR2 FQNEAQ (reference sequence). The V and J ends lost 0 bases and 5 bases respectively, with 10 bases between them. The CDR3 is made up of 14 amino acids. The CDR3: CASSLAELGETQYF. CDR3 DNA: TGTGCCAGCAGCTTAGCAGAACTTGGGGAGACCCAGTACTTC.

The rearrangement joins TRBV5-4 to TRBJ2-7; 8 bases are a match to TRBD2. This CDR3 contains 15 residues. Germline V gives CDR1 SGHNT, CDR2 YYREEE (reference sequence). The trim removed 0 bases at V and 3 bases at J, leaving 5 bases unmatched. Here the CDR3 reads CASSLAGGAFYEQYF. The CDR3 DNA is TGTGCCAGCAGCTTGGCCGGGGGGGCGTTCTACGAGCAGTACTTC.

The chain recombines TRBV2 with TRBJ2-5; D might be TRBD2 (5 bases). The CDR3 length is 13 residues. Germline V lookup: CDR1 SNHLY, CDR2 FYNNEI. The germline V and J ends were trimmed by 8 bases and 3 bases, with 13 bases remaining between them. The CDR3 coding sequence is TGTGCCAGCTCGCGTGGTAGCGAAGAGACCCAGTACTTC. Translating gives CASSRGSEETQYF. The variable domain in full, completed from reference TRBV2 and TRBJ2-5, reads EPEVTQTPSHQVTQMGQEVILRCVPISNHLYFYWYRQILGQKVEFLVSFYNNEISEKSEIFDDQFSVERPDGSNFTLKIRSTKLEDSAMYFCASSRGSEETQYFGPGTRLLVL.

The V and J genes are TRBV5-4 and TRBJ1-1; 7 nucleotides match TRBD1. CDR1 is SGHNT, CDR2 YYREEE, per germline (reference sequence). The CDR3 is made up of 13 amino acids. J lost 1 base, V lost 3 bases, and 0 bases had no gene match. CDR3 in amino acids: CASSWDRNTEAFF. For the CDR3, the DNA is TGTGCCAGCAGCTGGGACAGGAACACTGAAGCTTTCTTT.

The chain uses TRBV7-2 and TRBJ2-7, with a possible D match to TRBD1 (6 bases). The V gene lost 0 bases and the J gene lost 2 bases, with 14 bases spanning the gap. The CDR3 is 16 amino acids. From germline, CDR1 is SGHTA and CDR2 FQGNSA. CDR3 protein: CASSLALGQGTYEQYF. In nucleotides, the CDR3 is TGTGCCAGCAGCTTAGCGCTAGGGCAGGGGACCTACGAGCAGTACTTC.

The CDR3 DNA reads TGTGCCTGGAGATCAGGGCGCAGGGGAGGCTATCATCAGCCCCAGCATTTT. Encoded protein: CAWRSGRRGGYHQPQHF. This rearrangement joins TRBV30 to TRBJ1-5, with a tentative D call TRBD1 (6 bases). Trimming took off 3 bases at V and 5 bases at J, with 23 bases between the two ends. Germline-derived CDR1 and CDR2 are GTSNPN and SVGIG (reference sequence). The CDR3 runs 17 residues.

Notes on this clone: Other DNA sequences of this sample code for an identical CDR3. The CDR3 spells CASSQGVGAYQEQYF. The CDR3 coding sequence is TGTGCCAGCAGCCAAGGCGTGGGGGCCTACCAAGAGCAGTACTTC. The V and J genes are TRBV5-6 and TRBJ2-7, with a weak D call TRBD1 (6 bases). CDR1 is SGHDT, CDR2 YYEEEE, per germline. V lost 4 bases, J lost 7 bases, and 21 bases lay in between. The CDR3 is made up of 15 amino acids.

The rearrangement joins TRBV5-4 to TRBJ1-1; 10 nucleotides align to TRBD1. Germline values: CDR1 SGHNT, CDR2 YYREEE (reference sequence). This CDR3 comprises 15 residues. With 4 bases clipped from V and 6 bases from J, the junction kept 9 bases outside the gene matches. CDR3 in DNA: TGTGCCAGCAGCCCTCGGACAGGGGGTGCCTCTGAAGCTTTCTTT. It specifies CASSPRTGGASEAFF. The full variable domain, rest sourced from reference TRBV5-4 and TRBJ1-1, is ETGVTQSPTHLIKTRGQQVTLRCSSQSGHNTVSWYQQALGQGPQFIFQYYREEENGRGNFPPRFSGLQFPNYSSELNVNALELDDSALYLCASSPRTGGASEAFFGQGTRLTVV.